Listed below are T cell receptor beta chains from one sample, sequenced in a study of T cells in narcolepsy. Sequenced by immunoSEQ multiplex PCR; TCRdb stores in-frame clones only, minus some. The table records approximately 25,000 clones, approximately 84% of them present only once. Sequenced material: CD45RA- memory CD4+ T cells from PBMCs. The receptor set was obtained from a human donor with narcolepsy. CDR3s include the opening cysteine and the closing phenylalanine or tryptophan. Clone size appears in some rows only: once, few, many, or a class for an expanded clone.

v_call,clone_size,j_call,cdr3_aa
TRBV28,.,TRBJ2-2,CASSLVGLTGELFF
TRBV2,.,TRBJ2-3,CASRGWGTDTQYF
TRBV6-1,.,TRBJ1-1,CASSGDRSWAFF
TRBV6-6,.,TRBJ2-4,CASSPQGQNIQYF
TRBV4-3,.,TRBJ2-3,CASSRGRSPTDTQYF
TRBV5-1,.,TRBJ1-6,CASSNRDTNNSPLHF
TRBV28,once,TRBJ1-5,CASSYRGSNQPQHF
TRBV5-4,.,TRBJ2-1,CASSLRESYNEQFF
TRBV19,.,TRBJ2-3,CASSNHRGPATQYF
TRBV7-2,.,TRBJ1-2,CASSLDRANYGYTF
TRBV4-3,.,TRBJ2-1,CASSQDMGGGRLF
TRBV28,few,TRBJ2-2,CASSLLGTRATGELFF
TRBV14,.,TRBJ2-1,CASSQEGGALNEQFF
TRBV5-6,few,TRBJ2-5,CASSSGTSIETQYF
TRBV10-3,.,TRBJ2-3,CAISESRGGSDTQYF
TRBV5-4,.,TRBJ2-5,CATGRDIPETQYF
TRBV6-6,.,TRBJ1-5,CASSSDSTIRNQPQHF
TRBV7-9,.,TRBJ1-4,CASSFRQNNEKLFF
TRBV5-1,.,TRBJ1-4,CASSLGQVGEKLFF
TRBV2,.,TRBJ2-7,CASRRALRSSGSEQYF
TRBV6-5,.,TRBJ2-5,CASSYSYQGRETQYF
TRBV4-1,.,TRBJ2-3,CASSQLQGTSGTDTQYF
TRBV19,once,TRBJ2-5,CASSIVGGYRETQYF
TRBV28,once,TRBJ1-3,CASSSGISSGNTIYF
TRBV10-1,.,TRBJ2-3,CASSEFGQDADTQYF
TRBV7-9,.,TRBJ2-1,CASSLAPGSFNEQFF
TRBV25-1,.,TRBJ2-7,CASSALRGSGSPHEQYF
TRBV5-6,.,TRBJ2-4,CASSLPLSPGLSSKNIQYF
TRBV6-5,.,TRBJ1-4,CASPDVGQAFEKLFF
TRBV6-6,.,TRBJ2-7,CASSFPPYYEQYF
TRBV11-2,.,TRBJ2-5,CASSLGVAGQETQYF
TRBV11-3,.,TRBJ1-6,CASSLEDNSPLHF
TRBV19,.,TRBJ2-1,CASRDRFGYNEQFF
TRBV28,.,TRBJ2-7,CASSVREVRNEQYF
TRBV11-2,.,TRBJ1-6,CASRLRGSPLHF
TRBV14,once,TRBJ2-5,CASSQAGGWEETQYF
TRBV6-5,few,TRBJ2-7,CASTLSGASSYEQYF
TRBV14,.,TRBJ2-3,CASSQGTGLNTDTQYF
TRBV5-6,.,TRBJ2-5,CASSSVVLALQETQYF
TRBV6-5,few,TRBJ2-7,CASSYSGSGTYEQYF